This T cell receptor beta chain came from a study of CXCR3 chemokines and chemotherapy response in bladder cancer. This clonotype is medium-sized. After removal of 1 base from V and 8 bases from J, the junction contained 6 bases not matched to a gene. This CDR3 has 14 residues. Germline V gives CDR1 KGHDR, CDR2 SFDVKD. TCRdb re-called the PCR reads with MiXCR, one entry per CDR3 protein. The sample gives over 10,000 distinct CDR3 sequences, about an eighth of which show up once; more than 25% is in the top ten. The specimen was collected from a patient whose treatment included neoadjuvant chemotherapy. The receptor comes from a human donor with bladder cancer that did not respond to neoadjuvant chemotherapy. This rearrangement joins TRBV24-1 to TRBJ1-2, with 7 bases matching TRBD1. The DNA for the CDR3 is TGTGCCACCAGTGATTTTTCAAGGGGACAGGGCTACACCTTC. Translated: CATSDFSRGQGYTF.